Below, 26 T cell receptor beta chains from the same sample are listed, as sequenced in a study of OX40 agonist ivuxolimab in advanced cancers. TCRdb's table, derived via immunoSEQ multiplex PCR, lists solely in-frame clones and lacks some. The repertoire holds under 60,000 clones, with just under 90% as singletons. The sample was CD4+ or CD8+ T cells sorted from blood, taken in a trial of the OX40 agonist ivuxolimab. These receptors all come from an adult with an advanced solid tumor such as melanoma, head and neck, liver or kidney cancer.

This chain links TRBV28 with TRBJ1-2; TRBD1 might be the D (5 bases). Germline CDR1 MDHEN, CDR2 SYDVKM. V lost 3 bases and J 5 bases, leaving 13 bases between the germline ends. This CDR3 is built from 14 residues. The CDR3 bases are TGTGCCAGCAGTTTGGTCCGGGACCATTATGGCTACACCTTC. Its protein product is CASSLVRDHYGYTF.

The CDR3 DNA reads TGTGCCAGCAGCCAAGACAGTTGGGCCGTGAATACGCAGTATTTT. Amino acids: CASSQDSWAVNTQYF. J is TRBJ2-3 and V is TRBV6-4; D might be TRBD1 (5 bases). The CDR3 length is 15 residues. Germline CDR1 reads MRHNA; CDR2 reads SNTAGT. Deletions cut 6 bases from V and 7 bases from J, with 20 bases between.

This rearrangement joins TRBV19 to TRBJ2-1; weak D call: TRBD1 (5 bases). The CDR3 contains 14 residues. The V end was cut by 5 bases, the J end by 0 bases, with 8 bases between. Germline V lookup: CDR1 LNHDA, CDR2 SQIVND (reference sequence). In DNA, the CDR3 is TGTGCCAGTAGTCCAGGGCGCTCCTACAATGAGCAGTTCTTC. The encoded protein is CASSPGRSYNEQFF.

The CDR3 is CASSQRGLLAENTGELFF. The CDR3 DNA reads TGTGCCAGCAGCCAGCGGGGGCTACTAGCGGAGAACACCGGGGAGCTGTTTTTT. V gene TRBV14 combines with J gene TRBJ2-2; 8 bases fit TRBD2. There are 18 residues in the CDR3. The V gene's germline CDR1 is SGHDN and CDR2 FVKESK. With 3 bases clipped from V and 1 base from J, the junction kept 10 bases outside the gene matches.

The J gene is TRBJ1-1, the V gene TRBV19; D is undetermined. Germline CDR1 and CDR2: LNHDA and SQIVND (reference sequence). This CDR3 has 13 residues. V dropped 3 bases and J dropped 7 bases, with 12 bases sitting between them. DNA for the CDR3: TGTGCCAGTAGTATGCGGCCCGGGAGTGAAGCTTTCTTT. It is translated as CASSMRPGSEAFF.

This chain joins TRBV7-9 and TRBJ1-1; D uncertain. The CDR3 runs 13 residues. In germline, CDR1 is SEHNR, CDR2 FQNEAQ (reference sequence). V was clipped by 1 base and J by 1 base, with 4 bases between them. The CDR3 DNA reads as TGTGCCAGCAGCTTAGAACAGAACACTGAAGCTTTCTTT. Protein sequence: CASSLEQNTEAFF.

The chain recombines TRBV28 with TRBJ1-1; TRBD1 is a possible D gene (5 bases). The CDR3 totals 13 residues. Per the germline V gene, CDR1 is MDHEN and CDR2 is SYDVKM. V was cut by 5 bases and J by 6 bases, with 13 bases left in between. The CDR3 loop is CASSNSGLPEAFF. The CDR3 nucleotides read TGTGCCAGCAGTAATTCAGGGTTACCTGAAGCTTTCTTT.

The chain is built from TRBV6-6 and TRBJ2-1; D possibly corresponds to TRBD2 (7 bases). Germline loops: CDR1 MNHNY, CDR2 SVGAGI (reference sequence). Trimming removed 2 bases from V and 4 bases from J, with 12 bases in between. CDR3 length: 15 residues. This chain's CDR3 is CASSYGGGGYNEQFF. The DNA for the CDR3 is TGTGCCAGCAGTTACGGGGGGGGCGGGTACAATGAGCAGTTCTTC.

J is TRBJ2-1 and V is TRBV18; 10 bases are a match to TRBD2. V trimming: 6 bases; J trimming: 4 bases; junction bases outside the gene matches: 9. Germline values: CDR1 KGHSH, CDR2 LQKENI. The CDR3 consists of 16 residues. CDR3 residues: CASSPTGTSAYNEQFF. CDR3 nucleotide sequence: TGTGCCAGCTCCCCGACCGGGACTAGCGCTTACAATGAGCAGTTCTTC.

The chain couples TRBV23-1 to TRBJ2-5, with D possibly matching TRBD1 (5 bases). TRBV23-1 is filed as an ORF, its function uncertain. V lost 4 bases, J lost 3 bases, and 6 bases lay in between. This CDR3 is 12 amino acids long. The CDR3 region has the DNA TGCGCCAGCAGTCCCAGGGAAGAGACCCAGTACTTC. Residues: CASSPREETQYF.

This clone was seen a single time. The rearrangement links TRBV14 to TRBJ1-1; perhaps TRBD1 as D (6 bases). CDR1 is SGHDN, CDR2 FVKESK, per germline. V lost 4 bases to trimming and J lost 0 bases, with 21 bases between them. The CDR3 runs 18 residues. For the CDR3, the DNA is TGTGCCAGCAGCCGGTCCGGAGACAGGACGTTCATGAACACTGAAGCTTTCTTT. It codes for CASSRSGDRTFMNTEAFF. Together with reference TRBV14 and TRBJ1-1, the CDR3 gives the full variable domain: EAGVTQFPSHSVIEKGQTVTLRCDPISGHDNLYWYRRVMGKEIKFLLHFVKESKQDESGMPNNRFLAERTGGTYSTLKVQPAELEDSGVYFCASSRSGDRTFMNTEAFFGQGTRLTVV.

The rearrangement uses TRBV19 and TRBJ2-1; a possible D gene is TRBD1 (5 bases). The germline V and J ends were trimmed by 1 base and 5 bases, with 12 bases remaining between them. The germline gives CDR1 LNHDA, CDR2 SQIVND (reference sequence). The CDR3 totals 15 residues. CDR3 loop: CASSIAAGMDNEQFF. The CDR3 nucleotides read TGTGCCAGTAGTATAGCGGCAGGGATGGACAATGAGCAGTTCTTC. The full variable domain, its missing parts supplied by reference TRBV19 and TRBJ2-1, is DGGITQSPKYLFRKEGQNVTLSCEQNLNHDAMYWYRQDPGQGLRLIYYSQIVNDFQKGDIAEGYSVSREKKESFPLTVTSAQKNPTAFYLCASSIAAGMDNEQFFGPGTRLTVL.

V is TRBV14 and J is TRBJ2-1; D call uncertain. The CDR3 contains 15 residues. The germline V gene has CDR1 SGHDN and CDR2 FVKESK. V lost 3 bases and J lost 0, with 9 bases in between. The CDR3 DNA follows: TGTGCCAGCAGCCACGGACGCAACTCCTACAATGAGCAGTTCTTC. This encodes CASSHGRNSYNEQFF. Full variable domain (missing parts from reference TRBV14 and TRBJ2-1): EAGVTQFPSHSVIEKGQTVTLRCDPISGHDNLYWYRRVMGKEIKFLLHFVKESKQDESGMPNNRFLAERTGGTYSTLKVQPAELEDSGVYFCASSHGRNSYNEQFFGPGTRLTVL.

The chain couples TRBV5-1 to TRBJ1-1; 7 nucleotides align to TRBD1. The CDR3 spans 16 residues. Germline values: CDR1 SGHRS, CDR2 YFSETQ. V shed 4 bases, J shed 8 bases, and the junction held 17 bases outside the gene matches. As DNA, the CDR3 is TGCGCCAGCAGCATGACAGGGTATGGGGGCAACGGGGAAGCTTTCTTT. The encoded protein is CASSMTGYGGNGEAFF.

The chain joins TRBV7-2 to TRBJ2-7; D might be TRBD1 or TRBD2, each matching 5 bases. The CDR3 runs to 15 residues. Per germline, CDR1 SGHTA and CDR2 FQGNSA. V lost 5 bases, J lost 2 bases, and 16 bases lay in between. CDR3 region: CASSLGTVVTYEQYF. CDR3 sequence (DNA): TGTGCCAGCAGCCTCGGGACGGTTGTAACCTACGAGCAGTACTTC.

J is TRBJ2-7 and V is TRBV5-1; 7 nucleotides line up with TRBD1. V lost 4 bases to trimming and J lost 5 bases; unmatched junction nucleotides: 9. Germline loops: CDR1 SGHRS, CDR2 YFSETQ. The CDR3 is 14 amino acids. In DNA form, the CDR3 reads TGCGCCAGCAGCGTCTTACAGGGGAACAACGAGCAGTACTTC. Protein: CASSVLQGNNEQYF.

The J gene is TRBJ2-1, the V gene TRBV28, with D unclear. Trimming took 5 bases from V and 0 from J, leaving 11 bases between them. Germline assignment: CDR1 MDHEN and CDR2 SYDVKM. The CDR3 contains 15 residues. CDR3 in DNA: TGTGCCAGCAGTCTCAGGATTTCCTCCTACAATGAGCAGTTCTTC. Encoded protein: CASSLRISSYNEQFF.

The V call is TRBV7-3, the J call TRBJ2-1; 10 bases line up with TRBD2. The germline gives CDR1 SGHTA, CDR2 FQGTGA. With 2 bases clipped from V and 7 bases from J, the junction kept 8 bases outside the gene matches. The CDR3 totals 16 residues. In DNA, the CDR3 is TGTGCCAGCAGCTTAGGGCTAGCGGGAGTCGGTAATGAGCAGTTCTTC. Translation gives CASSLGLAGVGNEQFF.

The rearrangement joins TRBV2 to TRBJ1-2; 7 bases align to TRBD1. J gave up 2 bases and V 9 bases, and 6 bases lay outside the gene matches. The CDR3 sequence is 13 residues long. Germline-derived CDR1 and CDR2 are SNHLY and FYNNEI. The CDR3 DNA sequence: TGTGCCAGTATATCCAGGGGGAACTATGGCTACACCTTC. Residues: CASISRGNYGYTF. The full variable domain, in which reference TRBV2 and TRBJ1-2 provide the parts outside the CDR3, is EPEVTQTPSHQVTQMGQEVILRCVPISNHLYFYWYRQILGQKVEFLVSFYNNEISEKSEIFDDQFSVERPDGSNFTLKIRSTKLEDSAMYFCASISRGNYGYTFGSGTRLTVV.

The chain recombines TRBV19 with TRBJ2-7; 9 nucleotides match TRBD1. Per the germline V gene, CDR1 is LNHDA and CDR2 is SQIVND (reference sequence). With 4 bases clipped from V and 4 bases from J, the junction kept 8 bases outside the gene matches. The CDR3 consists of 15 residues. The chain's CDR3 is CASSTPGTGQYEQYF. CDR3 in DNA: TGTGCCAGTAGTACACCTGGGACAGGGCAATACGAGCAGTACTTC.

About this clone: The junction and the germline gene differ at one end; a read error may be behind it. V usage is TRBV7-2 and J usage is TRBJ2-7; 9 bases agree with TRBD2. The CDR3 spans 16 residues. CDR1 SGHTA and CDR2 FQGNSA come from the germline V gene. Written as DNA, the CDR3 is TGTGCCAGCAGCCTAGCCCGGACTAGCGTATCCTACGAGCAGTACTTC. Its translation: CASSLARTSVSYEQYF.

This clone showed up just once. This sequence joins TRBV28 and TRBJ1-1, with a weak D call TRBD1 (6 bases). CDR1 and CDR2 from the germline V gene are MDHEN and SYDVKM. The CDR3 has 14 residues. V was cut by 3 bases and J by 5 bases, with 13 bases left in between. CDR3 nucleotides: TGTGCCAGCAGTTTCGGGGGGCGCGAGACTGAAGCTTTCTTT. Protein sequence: CASSFGGRETEAFF. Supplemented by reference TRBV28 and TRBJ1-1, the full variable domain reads DVKVTQSSRYLVKRTGEKVFLECVQDMDHENMFWYRQDPGLGLRLIYFSYDVKMKEKGDIPEGYSVSREKKERFSLILESASTNQTSMYLCASSFGGRETEAFFGQGTRLTVV.

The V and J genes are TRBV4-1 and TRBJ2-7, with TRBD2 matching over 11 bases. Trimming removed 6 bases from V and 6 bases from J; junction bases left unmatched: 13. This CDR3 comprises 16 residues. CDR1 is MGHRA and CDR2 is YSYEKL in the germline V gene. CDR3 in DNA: TGCGCCAGCAGTCTGACTCGCACTAGCGGGAGTTTCGAGCAGTACTTC. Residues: CASSLTRTSGSFEQYF.

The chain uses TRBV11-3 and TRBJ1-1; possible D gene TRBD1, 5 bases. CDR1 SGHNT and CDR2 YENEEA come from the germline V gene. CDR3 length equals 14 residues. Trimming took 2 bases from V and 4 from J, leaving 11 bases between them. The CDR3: CASSLKGGGTEAFF. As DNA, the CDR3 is TGTGCCAGCAGCTTAAAAGGTGGGGGCACTGAAGCTTTCTTT. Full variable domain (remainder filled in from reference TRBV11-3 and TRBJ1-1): EAGVVQSPRYKIIEKKQPVAFWCNPISGHNTLYWYLQNLGQGPELLIRYENEEAVDDSQLPKDRFSAERLKGVDSTLKIQPAELGDSAVYLCASSLKGGGTEAFFGQGTRLTVV.

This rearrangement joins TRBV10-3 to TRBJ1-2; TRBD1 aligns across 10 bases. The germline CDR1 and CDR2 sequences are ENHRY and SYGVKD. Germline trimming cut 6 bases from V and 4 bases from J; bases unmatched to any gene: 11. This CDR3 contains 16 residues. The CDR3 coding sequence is TGTGCCATCAGCGAACCCGAGGGACAGGGGTTCTATGGCTACACCTTC. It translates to CAISEPEGQGFYGYTF.

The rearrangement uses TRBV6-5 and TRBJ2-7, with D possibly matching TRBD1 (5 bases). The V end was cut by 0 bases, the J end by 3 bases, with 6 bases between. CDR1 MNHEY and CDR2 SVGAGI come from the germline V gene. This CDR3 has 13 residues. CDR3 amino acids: CASSYSTDYEQYF. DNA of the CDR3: TGTGCCAGCAGTTACTCGACAGACTACGAGCAGTACTTC.